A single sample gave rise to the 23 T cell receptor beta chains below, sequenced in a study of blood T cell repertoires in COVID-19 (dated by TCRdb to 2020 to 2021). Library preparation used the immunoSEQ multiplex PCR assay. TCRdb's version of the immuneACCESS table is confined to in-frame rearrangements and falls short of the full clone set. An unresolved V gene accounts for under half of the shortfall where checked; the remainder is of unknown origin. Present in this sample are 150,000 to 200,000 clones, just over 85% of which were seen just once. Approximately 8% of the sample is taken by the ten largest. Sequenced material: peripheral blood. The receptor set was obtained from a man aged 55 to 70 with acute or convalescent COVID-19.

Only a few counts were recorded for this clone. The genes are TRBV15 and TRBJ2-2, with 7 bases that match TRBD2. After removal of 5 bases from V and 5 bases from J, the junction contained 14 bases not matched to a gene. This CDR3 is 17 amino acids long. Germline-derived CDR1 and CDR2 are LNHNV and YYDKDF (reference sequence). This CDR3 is CATSPPSGRAKTGELFF. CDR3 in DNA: TGTGCCACCAGCCCCCCCTCAGGGAGGGCCAAGACCGGGGAGCTGTTTTTT.

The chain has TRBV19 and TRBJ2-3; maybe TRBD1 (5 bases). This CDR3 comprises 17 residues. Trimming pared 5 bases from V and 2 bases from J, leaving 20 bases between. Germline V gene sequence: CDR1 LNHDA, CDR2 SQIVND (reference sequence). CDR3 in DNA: TGTGCCAGTAGTCTCCTGGCGGCAGGGAAGTACACAGATACGCAGTATTTT. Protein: CASSLLAAGKYTDTQYF.

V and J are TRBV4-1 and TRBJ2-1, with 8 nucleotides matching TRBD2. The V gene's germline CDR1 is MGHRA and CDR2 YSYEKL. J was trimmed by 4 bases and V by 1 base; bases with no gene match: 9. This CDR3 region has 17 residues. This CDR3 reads CASSQGPAGVVYNEQFF. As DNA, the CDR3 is TGCGCCAGCAGCCAAGGCCCAGCGGGAGTGGTATACAATGAGCAGTTCTTC.

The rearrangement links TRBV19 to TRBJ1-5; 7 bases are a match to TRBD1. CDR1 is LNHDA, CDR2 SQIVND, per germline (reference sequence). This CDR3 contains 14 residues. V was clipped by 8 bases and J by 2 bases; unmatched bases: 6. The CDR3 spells CASEQGFGNQPQHF. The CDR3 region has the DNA TGTGCCAGTGAACAGGGGTTTGGCAATCAGCCCCAGCATTTT.

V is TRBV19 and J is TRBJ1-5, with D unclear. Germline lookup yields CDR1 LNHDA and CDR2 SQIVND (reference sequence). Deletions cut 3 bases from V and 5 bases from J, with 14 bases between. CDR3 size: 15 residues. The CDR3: CASSIPGREYQPQHF. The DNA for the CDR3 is TGTGCCAGTAGTATCCCGGGGAGGGAGTATCAGCCCCAGCATTTT.

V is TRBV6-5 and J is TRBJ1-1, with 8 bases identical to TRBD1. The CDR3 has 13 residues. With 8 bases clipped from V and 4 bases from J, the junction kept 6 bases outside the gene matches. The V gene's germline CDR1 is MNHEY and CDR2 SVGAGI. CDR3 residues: CASATGGGTEAFF. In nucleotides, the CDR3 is TGTGCCAGCGCTACAGGGGGAGGCACTGAAGCTTTCTTT.

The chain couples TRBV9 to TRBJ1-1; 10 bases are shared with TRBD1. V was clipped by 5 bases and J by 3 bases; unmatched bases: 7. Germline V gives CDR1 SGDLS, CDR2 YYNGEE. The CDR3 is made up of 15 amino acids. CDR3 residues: CASSPTGGTYTEAFF. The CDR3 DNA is TGTGCCAGCAGTCCGACAGGGGGCACCTACACTGAAGCTTTCTTT. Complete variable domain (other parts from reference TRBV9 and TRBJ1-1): DSGVTQTPKHLITATGQRVTLRCSPRSGDLSVYWYQQSLDQGLQFLIQYYNGEERAKGNILERFSAQQFPDLHSELNLSSLELGDSALYFCASSPTGGTYTEAFFGQGTRLTVV.

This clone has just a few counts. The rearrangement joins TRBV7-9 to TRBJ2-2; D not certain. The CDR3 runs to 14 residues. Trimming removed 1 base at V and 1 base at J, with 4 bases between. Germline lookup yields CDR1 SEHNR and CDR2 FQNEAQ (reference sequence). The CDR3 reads CASSLGQNTGELFF. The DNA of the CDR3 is TGTGCCAGCAGCTTAGGACAGAACACCGGGGAGCTGTTTTTT.

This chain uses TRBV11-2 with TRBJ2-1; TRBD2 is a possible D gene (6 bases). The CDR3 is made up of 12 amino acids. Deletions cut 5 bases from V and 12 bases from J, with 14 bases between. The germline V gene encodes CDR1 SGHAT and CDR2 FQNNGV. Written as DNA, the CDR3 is TGTGCCAGCAGCCAAAACCGGGACTCGCAGTTCTTC. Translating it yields CASSQNRDSQFF.

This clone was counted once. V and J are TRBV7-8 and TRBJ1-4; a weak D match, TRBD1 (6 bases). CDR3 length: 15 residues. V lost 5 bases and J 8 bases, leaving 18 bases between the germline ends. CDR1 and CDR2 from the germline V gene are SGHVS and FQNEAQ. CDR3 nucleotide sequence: TGTGCCAGCAGCCCGAGTGGGGGGGCTTACGAAAAACTGTTTTTT. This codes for CASSPSGGAYEKLFF. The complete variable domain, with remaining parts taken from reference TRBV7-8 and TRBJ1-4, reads GAGVSQSPRYKVAKRGQDVALRCDPISGHVSLFWYQQALGQGPEFLTYFQNEAQLDKSGLPSDRFFAERPEGSVSTLKIQRTQQEDSAVYLCASSPSGGAYEKLFFGSGTQLSVL.

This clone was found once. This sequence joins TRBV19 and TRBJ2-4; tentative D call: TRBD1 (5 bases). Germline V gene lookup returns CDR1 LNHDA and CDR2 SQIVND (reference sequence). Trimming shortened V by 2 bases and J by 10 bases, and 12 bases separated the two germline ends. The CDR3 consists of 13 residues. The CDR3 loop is CASSILRKGIQYF. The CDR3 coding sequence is TGTGCCAGTAGTATACTGCGGAAGGGGATTCAGTACTTC.

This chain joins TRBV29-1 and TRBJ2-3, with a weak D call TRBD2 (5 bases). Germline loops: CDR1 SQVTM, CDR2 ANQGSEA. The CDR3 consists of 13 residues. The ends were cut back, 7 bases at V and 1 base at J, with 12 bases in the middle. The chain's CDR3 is CSAWERRTDTQYF. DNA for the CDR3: TGCAGCGCCTGGGAGAGACGCACAGATACGCAGTATTTT.

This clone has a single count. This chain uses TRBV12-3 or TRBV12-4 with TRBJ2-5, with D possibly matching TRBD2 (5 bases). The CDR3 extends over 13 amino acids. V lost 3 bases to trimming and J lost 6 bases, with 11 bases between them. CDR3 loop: CASSFRGIKTQYF. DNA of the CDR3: TGTGCCAGCAGTTTTCGAGGGATAAAGACCCAGTACTTC.

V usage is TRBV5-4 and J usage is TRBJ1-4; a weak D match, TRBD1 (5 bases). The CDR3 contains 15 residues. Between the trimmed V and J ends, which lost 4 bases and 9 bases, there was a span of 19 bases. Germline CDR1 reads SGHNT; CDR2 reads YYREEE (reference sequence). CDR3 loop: CASSPGGGGGQKLFF. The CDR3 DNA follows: TGTGCCAGCAGCCCCGGGGGGGGAGGAGGACAAAAACTGTTTTTT.

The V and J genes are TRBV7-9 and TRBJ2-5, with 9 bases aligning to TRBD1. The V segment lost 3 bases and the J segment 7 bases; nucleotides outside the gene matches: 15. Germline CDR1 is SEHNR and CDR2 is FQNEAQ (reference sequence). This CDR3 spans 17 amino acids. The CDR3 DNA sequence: TGTGCCAGCAGCTTTGGCACAAACAACAGGGGACAGGGGACCCAGTACTTC. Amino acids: CASSFGTNNRGQGTQYF.

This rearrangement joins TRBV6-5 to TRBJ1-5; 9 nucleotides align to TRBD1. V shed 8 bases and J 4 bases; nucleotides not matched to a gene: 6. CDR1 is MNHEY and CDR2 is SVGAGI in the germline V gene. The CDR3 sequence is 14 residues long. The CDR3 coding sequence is TGTGCCAGCCCGGACAGGGGAGGAAATCAGCCCCAGCATTTT. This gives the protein CASPDRGGNQPQHF.

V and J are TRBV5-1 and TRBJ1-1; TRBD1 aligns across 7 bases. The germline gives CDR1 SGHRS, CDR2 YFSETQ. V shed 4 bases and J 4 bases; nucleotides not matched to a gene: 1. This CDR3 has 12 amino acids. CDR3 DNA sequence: TGCGCCAGCAGCGACAGGGCCACTGAAGCTTTCTTT. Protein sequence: CASSDRATEAFF. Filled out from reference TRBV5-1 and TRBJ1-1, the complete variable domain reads KAGVTQTPRYLIKTRGQQVTLSCSPISGHRSVSWYQQTPGQGLQFLFEYFSETQRNKGNFPGRFSGRQFSNSRSEMNVSTLELGDSALYLCASSDRATEAFFGQGTRLTVV.

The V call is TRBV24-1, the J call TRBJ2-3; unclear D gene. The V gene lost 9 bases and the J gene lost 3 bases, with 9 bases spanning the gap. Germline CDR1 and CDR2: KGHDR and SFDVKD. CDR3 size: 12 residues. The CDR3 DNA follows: TGTGCCACCCAAGCCGAGACAGATACGCAGTATTTT. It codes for CATQAETDTQYF.

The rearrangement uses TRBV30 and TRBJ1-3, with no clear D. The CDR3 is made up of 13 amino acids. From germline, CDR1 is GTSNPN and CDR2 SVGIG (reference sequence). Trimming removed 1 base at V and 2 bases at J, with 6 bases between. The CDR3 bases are TGTGCCTGGAGTGCTCTCCCTGGAAACACCATATATTTT. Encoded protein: CAWSALPGNTIYF.

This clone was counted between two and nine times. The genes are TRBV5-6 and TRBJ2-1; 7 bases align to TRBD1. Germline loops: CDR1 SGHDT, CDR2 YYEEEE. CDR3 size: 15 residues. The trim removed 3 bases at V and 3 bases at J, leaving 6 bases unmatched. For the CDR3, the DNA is TGTGCCAGCAGCTCCGACAGGGCCTTCTACAATGAGCAGTTCTTC. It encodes CASSSDRAFYNEQFF.

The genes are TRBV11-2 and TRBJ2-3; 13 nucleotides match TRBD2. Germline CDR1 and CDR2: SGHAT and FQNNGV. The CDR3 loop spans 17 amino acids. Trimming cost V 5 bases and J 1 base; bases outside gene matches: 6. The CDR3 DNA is TGTGCCAGCAGCGAGGGACTAGCGGGGCCCGGCACAGATACGCAGTATTTT. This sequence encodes CASSEGLAGPGTDTQYF.

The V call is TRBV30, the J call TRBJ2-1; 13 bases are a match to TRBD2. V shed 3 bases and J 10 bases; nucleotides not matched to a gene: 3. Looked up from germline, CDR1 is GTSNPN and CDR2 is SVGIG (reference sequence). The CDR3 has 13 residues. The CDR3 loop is CAWRLAGGSEQFF. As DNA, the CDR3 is TGTGCCTGGAGACTAGCGGGAGGGTCGGAGCAGTTCTTC.

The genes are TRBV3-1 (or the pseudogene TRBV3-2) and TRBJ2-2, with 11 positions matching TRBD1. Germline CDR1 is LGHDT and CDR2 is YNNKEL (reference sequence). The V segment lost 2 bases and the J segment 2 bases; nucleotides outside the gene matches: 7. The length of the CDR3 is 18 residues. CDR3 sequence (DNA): TGTGCCAGCAGCCAATCCCTCGGACAGGGGGCTAACACCGGGGAGCTGTTTTTT. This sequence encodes CASSQSLGQGANTGELFF.